Below, 17 T cell receptor beta chains from the same sample are listed, as sequenced in a study of T-cell reconstitution after alpha-beta-depleted transplantation in children. Library preparation (for TCRbeta) was performed with unique molecular identifiers. TCRdb re-analysed the PCR reads in MiXCR, keeping a single row per CDR3 protein. The repertoire holds approximately 630,000 distinct CDR3 sequences, with over 10% as singletons. The sample in question was PBMCs, obtained before TCRalphabeta/CD19-depleted stem cell transplant. The receptors here all came from a girl aged 2-9 years with congenital amegakaryocytic thrombocytopenia, due to receive a stem cell transplant.

This clonotype turned up a few times. The chain combines TRBV7-9 with TRBJ2-5, with D possibly being TRBD2 (5 bases). CDR3 length: 14 amino acids. Germline assignment: CDR1 SEHNR and CDR2 FQNEAQ (reference sequence). V was pared by 4 bases and J by 5 bases, with 14 bases between. CDR3 bases: TGTGCCAGCAGCTGGGAACTAGGGTGGGAGACCCAGTACTTC. Its protein is CASSWELGWETQYF.

This clonotype was seen repeatedly, ten times or more. CDR3 amino acids: CASSLDTQWETF. For the CDR3, the DNA is TGCGCCAGCAGCTTGGACACCCAATGGGAGACCTTC. The V and J genes are TRBV5-1 and TRBJ1-2; D call uncertain. The CDR3 loop spans 12 amino acids. Germline V gene lookup returns CDR1 SGHRS and CDR2 YFSETQ. V lost 0 bases and J 14 bases, leaving 14 bases between the germline ends.

This clonotype came up a few times. The chain uses TRBV4-1 and TRBJ2-1; D perhaps matches TRBD2 (5 bases). V lost 3 bases and J 7 bases, leaving 13 bases between the germline ends. Germline CDR1 reads MGHRA; CDR2 reads YSYEKL. There are 14 residues in the CDR3. The CDR3 protein is CASSQAALANEQFF. The CDR3 DNA sequence: TGCGCCAGCAGCCAGGCCGCCCTAGCTAATGAGCAGTTCTTC.

This clonotype showed up just a few times. The gene calls are TRBV20-1 and TRBJ2-7; D is perhaps TRBD2 (5 bases). The CDR3 extends over 14 amino acids. Germline V gene sequence: CDR1 DFQATT, CDR2 SNEGSKA (reference sequence). The germline V and J ends were trimmed by 6 bases and 2 bases, with 17 bases remaining between them. DNA of the CDR3: TGCAGTGCCGGACTTGGGGAGACCCCCTACGAGCAGTACTTC. Protein sequence: CSAGLGETPYEQYF.

In its sample, this clonotype was seen many times. Written as DNA, the CDR3 is TGCAGCGTTGACATGGCCACCGGGGAGCTGTTTTTT. Translation: CSVDMATGELFF. This chain links TRBV29-1 with TRBJ2-2, with D uncertain. Trimming took off 3 bases at V and 4 bases at J, with 6 bases between the two ends. Germline lookup yields CDR1 SQVTM and CDR2 ANQGSEA. The CDR3 contains 12 residues.

This clonotype has only a few counts. The V and J genes are TRBV28 and TRBJ1-5; D unresolved. The germline V gene has CDR1 MDHEN and CDR2 SYDVKM. V lost 5 bases, J lost 0 bases, and 8 bases lay in between. The CDR3 is made up of 14 amino acids. The CDR3 region has the DNA TGTGCCAGCAGTCTAACTGATAGCAATCAGCCCCAGCATTTT. Protein: CASSLTDSNQPQHF.

This clonotype was detected ten times or more. The rearrangement links TRBV5-1 to TRBJ2-1; 7 positions match TRBD1. V lost 2 bases to trimming and J lost 4 bases; unmatched junction nucleotides: 9. This CDR3 is built from 16 residues. Germline V gene sequence: CDR1 SGHRS, CDR2 YFSETQ. CDR3 sequence reads: CASSLELGTAYNEQFF. The CDR3 DNA is TGCGCCAGCAGCTTAGAACTCGGGACAGCGTACAATGAGCAGTTCTTC.

The chain employs TRBV27 and TRBJ2-7; 10 bases are a match to TRBD2. This CDR3 is built from 15 residues. In germline, CDR1 is MNHEY, CDR2 SMNVEV (reference sequence). V dropped 6 bases and J dropped 6; count of bases not matched to a gene: 11. In nucleotides, the CDR3 is TGTGCCAGCAGGCCCTTTTCGGGACTAGCGCGCGAGCAGTACTTC. Translation: CASRPFSGLAREQYF.

The sample holds a few counts of this clonotype. The rearrangement uses TRBV7-2 and TRBJ1-2, with 7 bases aligning to TRBD1. The length of the CDR3 is 13 residues. The germline V gene encodes CDR1 SGHTA and CDR2 FQGNSA. V was clipped by 5 bases and J by 8 bases; unmatched bases: 8. CDR3: CASSQYTGDGYTF. CDR3 DNA sequence: TGTGCCAGCAGCCAATATACAGGGGACGGCTACACCTTC.

This clonotype was detected ten times or more. The chain carries TRBV27 and TRBJ2-7, with 7 bases that match TRBD1. CDR1 MNHEY and CDR2 SMNVEV come from the germline V gene (reference sequence). Trimming cost V 7 bases and J 5 bases; bases outside gene matches: 2. The CDR3 runs to 11 residues. CDR3 sequence (DNA): TGTGCCAGCATACAGGGGCACGAGCAGTACTTC. Encoded protein: CASIQGHEQYF.

There are many counts of this clonotype. V gene TRBV12-3 or TRBV12-4 combines with J gene TRBJ2-7; no reliable D call. The CDR3 consists of 12 residues. V was shortened by 4 bases and J by 3 bases, with 7 bases between the two germline ends. CDR3 sequence reads: CASSYYSYEQYF. The CDR3 DNA sequence: TGTGCCAGCAGTTATTACAGCTACGAGCAGTACTTC.

This clonotype appeared many times. The chain uses TRBV5-6 and TRBJ2-5; TRBD2 matches at 12 bases. Trimming cost V 5 bases and J 3 bases; bases outside gene matches: 2. The germline gives CDR1 SGHDT, CDR2 YYEEEE. CDR3 length: 14 amino acids. The CDR3 bases are TGTGCCAGCAGGAGGACTAGCGGGAAAGAGACCCAGTACTTC. This translates into CASRRTSGKETQYF.

This clonotype has a handful of counts. This chain connects TRBV4-1 to TRBJ2-7, with 7 positions matching TRBD1. CDR1 is MGHRA and CDR2 is YSYEKL in the germline V gene. The CDR3 totals 14 residues. The trim removed 4 bases at V and 1 base at J, leaving 4 bases unmatched. This chain's CDR3 is CASSRPGQSYEQYF. In DNA form, the CDR3 reads TGCGCCAGCAGCCGACCGGGACAGTCCTACGAGCAGTACTTC.

This clonotype was counted many times. This chain connects TRBV5-4 to TRBJ1-1, with 7 bases aligning to TRBD1. The CDR3 is made up of 14 amino acids. V lost 2 bases and J lost 4; bases outside the gene matches: 5. Germline V gene sequence: CDR1 SGHNT, CDR2 YYREEE (reference sequence). This CDR3 is CASSFAAGGTEAFF. CDR3 DNA sequence: TGTGCCAGCAGCTTCGCGGCAGGGGGCACTGAAGCTTTCTTT.

This clonotype was seen more than once but under ten times. The rearrangement links TRBV7-2 to TRBJ1-5, with D perhaps matching TRBD1 (5 bases). Per the germline V gene, CDR1 is SGHTA and CDR2 is FQGNSA. Trimming cost V 9 bases and J 4 bases, with 22 bases left between them. This CDR3 comprises 16 residues. The CDR3 DNA reads TGTGCCAGTGCCCTAGGGGAACGGTCTTGGAATCAGCCCCAGCATTTT. Encoded protein: CASALGERSWNQPQHF.

This clonotype showed up just a few times. V usage is TRBV7-9 and J usage is TRBJ1-2; D not resolved. V lost 1 base and J lost 8, with 11 bases in between. The CDR3 runs 13 residues. CDR1 is SEHNR and CDR2 is FQNEAQ in the germline V gene (reference sequence). The CDR3, as DNA: TGTGCCAGCAGCTTAGGTTTAGCTGAGGGCTACACCTTC. Translated: CASSLGLAEGYTF.

This clonotype was seen only a few times. The rearrangement joins TRBV27 to TRBJ2-1, with a tentative D call TRBD2 (7 bases). V was pared by 5 bases and J by 4 bases, with 15 bases between. The CDR3 totals 15 residues. The germline V gene has CDR1 MNHEY and CDR2 SMNVEV (reference sequence). CDR3 DNA sequence: TGTGCCAGCAGTCTAAGCGGGACACCTTACAATGAGCAGTTCTTC. This gives the protein CASSLSGTPYNEQFF.